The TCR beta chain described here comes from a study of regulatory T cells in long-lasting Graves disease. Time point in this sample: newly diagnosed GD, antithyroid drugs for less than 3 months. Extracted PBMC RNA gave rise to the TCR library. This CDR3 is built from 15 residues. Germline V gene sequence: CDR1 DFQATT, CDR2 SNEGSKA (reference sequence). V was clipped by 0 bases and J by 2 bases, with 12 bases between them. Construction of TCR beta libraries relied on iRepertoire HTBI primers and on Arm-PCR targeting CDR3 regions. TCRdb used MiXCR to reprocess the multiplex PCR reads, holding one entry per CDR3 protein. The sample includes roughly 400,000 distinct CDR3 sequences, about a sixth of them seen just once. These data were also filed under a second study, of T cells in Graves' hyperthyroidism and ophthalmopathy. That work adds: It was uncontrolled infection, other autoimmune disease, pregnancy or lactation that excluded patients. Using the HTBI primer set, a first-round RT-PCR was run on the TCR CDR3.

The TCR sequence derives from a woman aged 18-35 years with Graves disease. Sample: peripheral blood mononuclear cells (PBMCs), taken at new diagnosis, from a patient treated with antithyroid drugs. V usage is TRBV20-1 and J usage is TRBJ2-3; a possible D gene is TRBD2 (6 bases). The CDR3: CSARDPSANTDTQYF. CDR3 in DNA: TGCAGTGCTAGAGATCCTAGCGCGAACACAGATACGCAGTATTTT.